This T cell receptor beta chain appears in the sequencing data of a study of T cells in women clearing cervical HPV infection. Regarding the study as a whole: Effector/memory and HPV-specific T cells were not isolated, and association timing is unknown.

About this clone: The antigen remains undetermined. The CDR3 end lies 3 residues beyond the end of the read and is filled in from the germline J gene.

The table came from immunoSEQ multiplex PCR; TCRdb's copy has only in-frame clones and leaves some out. This table holds 20,000 to 30,000 clones. Germline V gene lookup returns CDR1 GTSNPN and CDR2 SVGIG (reference sequence). The CDR3 length is 15 residues. The sequenced sample was blood buffy coat. The rearrangement uses TRBV30 and TRBJ2-4, with a tentative D call TRBD2 (7 bases). The sequence came from a woman aged 18 to 75 with a cervical HPV16 infection that either progressed to CIN3+ or cleared (not recorded which). Incomplete CDR3 DNA: TGTGCCTGGAGTGTAGGGGGGGCTCCTAACTATGGT. Its protein product is CAWSVGGAPNYG. The entire CDR3 protein reads CAWSVGGAPNYGQYF. The whole variable domain, filled in from reference TRBV30 and TRBJ2-4, reads SQTIHQWPATLVQPVGSPLSLECTVEGTSNPNLYWYRQAAGRGLQLLFYSVGIGQISSEVPQNLSASRPQDRQFILSSKKLLLSDSGFYLCAWSVGGAPNYGQYFGAGTRLSVL.